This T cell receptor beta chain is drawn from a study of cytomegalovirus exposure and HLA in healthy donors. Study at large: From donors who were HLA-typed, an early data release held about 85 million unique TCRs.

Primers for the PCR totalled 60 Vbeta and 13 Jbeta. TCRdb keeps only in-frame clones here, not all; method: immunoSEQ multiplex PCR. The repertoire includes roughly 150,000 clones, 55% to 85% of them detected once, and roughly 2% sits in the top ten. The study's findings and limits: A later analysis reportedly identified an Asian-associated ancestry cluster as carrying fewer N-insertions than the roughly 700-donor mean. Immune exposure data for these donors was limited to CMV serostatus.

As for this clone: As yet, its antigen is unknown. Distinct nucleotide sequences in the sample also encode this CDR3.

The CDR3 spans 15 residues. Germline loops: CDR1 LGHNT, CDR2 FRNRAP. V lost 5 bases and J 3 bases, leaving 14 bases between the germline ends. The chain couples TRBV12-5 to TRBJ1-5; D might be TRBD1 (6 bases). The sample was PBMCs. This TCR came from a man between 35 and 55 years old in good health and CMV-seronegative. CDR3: CASGNRTAYNQPQHF. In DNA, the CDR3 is TGTGCTAGTGGTAACAGGACAGCTTACAATCAGCCCCAGCATTTT.